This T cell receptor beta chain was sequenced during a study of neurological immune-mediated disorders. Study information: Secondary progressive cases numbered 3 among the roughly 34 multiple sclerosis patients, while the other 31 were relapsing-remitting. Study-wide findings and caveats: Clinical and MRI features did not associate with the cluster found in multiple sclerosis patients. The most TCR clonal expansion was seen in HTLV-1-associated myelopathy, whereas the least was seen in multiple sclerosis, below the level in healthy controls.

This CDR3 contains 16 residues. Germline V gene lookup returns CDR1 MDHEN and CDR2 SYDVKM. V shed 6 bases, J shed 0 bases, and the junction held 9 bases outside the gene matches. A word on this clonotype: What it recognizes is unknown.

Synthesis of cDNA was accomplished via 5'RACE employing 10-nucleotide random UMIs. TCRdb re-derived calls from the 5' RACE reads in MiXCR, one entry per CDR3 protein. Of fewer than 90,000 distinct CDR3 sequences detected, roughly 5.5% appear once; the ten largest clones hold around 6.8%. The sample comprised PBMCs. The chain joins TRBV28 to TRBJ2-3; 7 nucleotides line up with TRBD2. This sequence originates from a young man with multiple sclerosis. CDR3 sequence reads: CASSTLAGASTDTQYF. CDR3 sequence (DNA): TGTGCCAGCAGCACCCTCGCGGGAGCTAGCACAGATACGCAGTATTTT.